Below are 20 T cell receptor beta chains sequenced from a single sample in a study of glioma-infiltrating T cells after dendritic cell vaccination (dated by TCRdb to between 2015 and 2016). Library creation used the immunoSEQ multiplex PCR assay. TCRdb stores this immuneACCESS table with in-frame sequences only. Part of the clones is absent; in the studies checked, under half of the shortfall reflects unresolved V genes, and no reason is known for the rest. The sample table holds roughly 68,000 clones, of which around four fifths were seen once. 9.2% of the sample belongs to the ten largest clones. This material consisted of blood, taken before dendritic cell vaccination. These receptors originate from a human donor with glioblastoma.

The chain uses TRBV4-1 and TRBJ1-5, with 7 bases identical to TRBD1. With V trimmed by 4 bases and J by 3 bases, 12 bases remained unmatched. The CDR3 has 17 amino acids. From germline, CDR1 is MGHRA and CDR2 YSYEKL. In DNA, the CDR3 is TGCGCCAGCAGCCGGACAGAGCTGAGGGGGCCCAATCAGCCCCAGCATTTT. Its translation is CASSRTELRGPNQPQHF.

The J gene is TRBJ1-5, the V gene TRBV5-1; the match to TRBD1 covers 9 bases. The length of the CDR3 is 15 residues. V shed 4 bases and J 6 bases; nucleotides not matched to a gene: 8. CDR1 is SGHRS and CDR2 is YFSETQ in the germline V gene. CDR3 residues: CASSPIGGQGQPQHF. The CDR3 DNA sequence: TGCGCCAGCAGCCCCATCGGGGGACAGGGTCAGCCCCAGCATTTT.

As for this clone: One end of the junction does not line up with germline, which may come from a read error. This sequence joins TRBV7-2 and TRBJ2-1, with TRBD2 identical over 12 bases. From germline, CDR1 is SGHTA and CDR2 FQGNSA. CDR3 size: 14 residues. Written as DNA, the CDR3 is TGTGCCAGCAGCCTTGGACTAGCGGGGCATACCTACATCTTC. Encoded protein: CASSLGLAGHTYIF.

The chain couples TRBV19 to TRBJ2-3, with D possibly matching TRBD2 (6 bases). The germline V gene has CDR1 LNHDA and CDR2 SQIVND (reference sequence). This CDR3 contains 14 residues. Trimming removed 2 bases from V and 11 bases from J, with 17 bases in between. Here the CDR3 reads CASSIPLQAGGQYF. The CDR3 DNA follows: TGTGCCAGTAGTATACCCCTTCAAGCGGGTGGGCAGTATTTT.

The chain is built from TRBV30 and TRBJ2-7; tentatively, D is TRBD1 (6 bases). V dropped 2 bases and J dropped 2 bases, with 13 bases sitting between them. CDR3 size: 14 residues. Germline V CDR1 and CDR2: GTSNPN, SVGIG (reference sequence). The CDR3 region is CAWSLGHVPYEQYF. The CDR3 nucleotides read TGTGCCTGGAGTCTGGGACACGTCCCCTACGAGCAGTACTTC.

The rearrangement links TRBV30 to TRBJ2-7, with 11 positions matching TRBD1. After removal of 1 base from V and 3 bases from J, the junction contained 2 bases not matched to a gene. Germline CDR1 GTSNPN, CDR2 SVGIG (reference sequence). CDR3 length: 14 residues. The chain's CDR3 is CAWSGTGGGYEQYF. CDR3 bases: TGTGCCTGGAGTGGGACAGGGGGCGGCTACGAGCAGTACTTC.

The rearrangement links TRBV7-9 to TRBJ2-1, with TRBD2 matching 12 bases. The CDR3 extends over 15 amino acids. The germline V gene encodes CDR1 SEHNR and CDR2 FQNEAQ (reference sequence). Here the CDR3 DNA reads TGTGCTGGGGCTAGCGGGGGGGTGTCCTACAATGAGCAGTTCTTC. Its protein is CAGASGGVSYNEQFF.

The chain couples TRBV28 to TRBJ1-4; 10 nucleotides align to TRBD1. J gave up 8 bases and V 2 bases, and 2 bases lay outside the gene matches. The germline V gene encodes CDR1 MDHEN and CDR2 SYDVKM. This CDR3 region has 14 residues. The CDR3 here is CASSLGTGVEKLFF. Here the CDR3 DNA reads TGTGCCAGCAGTTTAGGGACAGGGGTGGAAAAACTGTTTTTT.

CDR3: CASTLDSFSDTQYF. The CDR3 DNA is TGCGCCAGCACCCTGGACTCATTCTCAGATACGCAGTATTTT. V and J are TRBV5-1 and TRBJ2-3; the D gene is possibly TRBD2 (5 bases). CDR1 and CDR2 from the germline V gene are SGHRS and YFSETQ. The CDR3 sequence is 14 residues long. V was shortened by 6 bases and J by 4 bases, with 15 bases between the two germline ends. Full variable domain (outside the CDR3, taken from reference TRBV5-1 and TRBJ2-3): KAGVTQTPRYLIKTRGQQVTLSCSPISGHRSVSWYQQTPGQGLQFLFEYFSETQRNKGNFPGRFSGRQFSNSRSEMNVSTLELGDSALYLCASTLDSFSDTQYFGPGTRLTVL.

The gene calls are TRBV5-4 and TRBJ2-1, with 8 bases identical to TRBD2. V lost 10 bases to trimming and J lost 4 bases; unmatched junction nucleotides: 7. Germline V gives CDR1 SGHNT, CDR2 YYREEE (reference sequence). This CDR3 has 13 amino acids. CDR3: CAVGGGLYNEQFF. The DNA for the CDR3 is TGTGCCGTCGGGGGGGGACTTTACAATGAGCAGTTCTTC.

CDR3 region: CASSDRVQPQHF. The CDR3 DNA is TGTGCCAGCAGCGACAGGGTTCAGCCCCAGCATTTT. The rearrangement uses TRBV9 and TRBJ1-5; possibly TRBD1 for D (6 bases). Trimming took 3 bases from V and 6 from J, leaving 7 bases between them. Germline V lookup: CDR1 SGDLS, CDR2 YYNGEE. The CDR3 is 12 amino acids.

The sample holds a few counts of this clone. The CDR3 DNA reads TGTGCCAGCAGCTTTGCCCGGGGAGGCTCGTATGGCAATCAGCCCCAGCATTTT. Amino acid sequence: CASSFARGGSYGNQPQHF. The rearrangement links TRBV7-9 to TRBJ1-5; D unclear. V was trimmed by 3 bases and J by 2 bases, leaving 20 bases between them. The CDR3 sequence is 18 residues long. CDR1 SEHNR and CDR2 FQNEAQ come from the germline V gene (reference sequence).

The chain is built from TRBV4-1 and TRBJ2-2, with 7 bases identical to TRBD1. This CDR3 comprises 17 residues. V lost 0 bases and J lost 2; bases outside the gene matches: 6. CDR1 is MGHRA, CDR2 YSYEKL, per germline. The CDR3 DNA reads TGCGCCAGCAGCCAAGATTTCACAGGGGCCAACACCGGGGAGCTGTTTTTT. Amino acids: CASSQDFTGANTGELFF.

V is TRBV6-5 and J is TRBJ2-3, with D maybe TRBD2 (6 bases). The V end was cut by 3 bases, the J end by 9 bases, with 13 bases between. The CDR3 has 13 amino acids. CDR1 is MNHEY and CDR2 is SVGAGI in the germline V gene. Here the CDR3 DNA reads TGTGCCAGCAGTTATGGGGGGACCGGGACGCAGTATTTT. It translates to CASSYGGTGTQYF.

The chain links TRBV10-1 to TRBJ1-1; a weak D match, TRBD1 (5 bases). CDR3 length: 15 amino acids. The V gene's germline CDR1 is WNHNN and CDR2 SYGVQD (reference sequence). Trimming removed 7 bases at V and 3 bases at J, with 18 bases between. The CDR3 loop reads CASTARPGVDTEAFF. DNA of the CDR3: TGCGCCAGCACCGCAAGGCCGGGGGTGGACACTGAAGCTTTCTTT.

This clone has more than one count but fewer than ten. The chain combines TRBV28 with TRBJ1-6; 7 bases align to TRBD1. The CDR3 spans 16 residues. Germline V gives CDR1 MDHEN, CDR2 SYDVKM. Unmatched junction bases numbered 4, after V lost 5 bases and J lost 0 bases. CDR3 in DNA: TGTGCCAGCAGTCTAGGGACAGACTCCTATAATTCACCCCTCCACTTT. Encoded protein: CASSLGTDSYNSPLHF. Based on the CDR3 plus reference TRBV28 and TRBJ1-6, the full variable domain is DVKVTQSSRYLVKRTGEKVFLECVQDMDHENMFWYRQDPGLGLRLIYFSYDVKMKEKGDIPEGYSVSREKKERFSLILESASTNQTSMYLCASSLGTDSYNSPLHFGNGTRLTVT.

The chain links TRBV5-1 to TRBJ2-1; 8 nucleotides line up with TRBD2. Trimming cost V 1 base and J 4 bases; bases outside gene matches: 7. The CDR3 is made up of 16 amino acids. Germline CDR1 SGHRS, CDR2 YFSETQ. The CDR3: CASSLLTGGRYNEQFF. The CDR3 nucleotides are TGCGCCAGCAGCTTGCTCACGGGGGGGCGTTACAATGAGCAGTTCTTC.

This clone has only one observation. The chain uses TRBV28 and TRBJ1-5; D call uncertain. The CDR3 contains 13 residues. Germline values: CDR1 MDHEN, CDR2 SYDVKM. V was clipped by 5 bases and J by 11 bases, with 16 bases between them. The CDR3 loop is CASSGTISGSQHF. The CDR3 DNA is TGTGCCAGCAGTGGAACCATCTCGGGGTCCCAGCATTTT.

The V gene is TRBV5-1, the J gene TRBJ2-1, with a weak D call TRBD2 (5 bases). Looked up from germline, CDR1 is SGHRS and CDR2 is YFSETQ. The CDR3 totals 14 residues. Trimming pared 4 bases from V and 6 bases from J, leaving 14 bases between. Written as DNA, the CDR3 is TGCGCCAGCAGCCCCCGGAACCGGGGCAATGAGCAGTTCTTC. Translation: CASSPRNRGNEQFF.

The chain has TRBV28 and TRBJ1-2; D is uncertain. This CDR3 has 13 residues. The V end was cut by 1 base, the J end by 4 bases, with 7 bases between. Per the germline V gene, CDR1 is MDHEN and CDR2 is SYDVKM. Here the CDR3 reads CASSLLAVYGYTF. CDR3 nucleotides: TGTGCCAGCAGTTTATTGGCGGTCTATGGCTACACCTTC.